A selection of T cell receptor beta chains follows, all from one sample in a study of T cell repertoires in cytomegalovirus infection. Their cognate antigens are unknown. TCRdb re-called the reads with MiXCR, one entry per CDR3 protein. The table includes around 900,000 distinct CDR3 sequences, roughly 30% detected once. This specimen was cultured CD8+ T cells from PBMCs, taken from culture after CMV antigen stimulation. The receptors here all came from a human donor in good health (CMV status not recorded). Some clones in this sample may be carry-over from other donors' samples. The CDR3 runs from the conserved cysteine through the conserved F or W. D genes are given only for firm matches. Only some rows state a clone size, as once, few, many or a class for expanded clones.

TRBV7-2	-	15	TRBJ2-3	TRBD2	TGTGCCAGCAGCTTATTCGGGGGGAGCACAGATACGCAGTATTTT	CASSLFGGSTDTQYF
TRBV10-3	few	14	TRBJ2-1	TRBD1	TGTGCCATCCGGACAGGAGCGACCTACAATGAGCAGTTCTTC	CAIRTGATYNEQFF
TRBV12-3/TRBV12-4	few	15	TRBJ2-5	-	TGTGCCAGCAGTCCCGTGGGGGGGCGGTGGGAGACCCAGTACTTC	CASSPVGGRWETQYF
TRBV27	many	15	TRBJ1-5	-	TGTGCCAGCAGTTTTAGGGGGAAAAGCAATCAGCCCCAGCATTTT	CASSFRGKSNQPQHF
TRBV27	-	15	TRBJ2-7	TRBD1	TGTGCCAGCAGTACTCCCGGGACAGACCTTTGGGAGCAGTACTTC	CASSTPGTDLWEQYF
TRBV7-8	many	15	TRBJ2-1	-	TGTGCCAGCAGGCTTTGGACAGAGCACTCCCTTGAGCAGTTCTTC	CASRLWTEHSLEQFF
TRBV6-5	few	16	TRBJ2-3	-	TGTGCCAGCAGTTACGATCCTAGCTGGCGCACAGATACGCAGTATTTT	CASSYDPSWRTDTQYF
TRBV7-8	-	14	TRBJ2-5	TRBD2	TGTGCCAGCAGCGGGACTAGGATCGGAGAGACCCAGTACTTC	CASSGTRIGETQYF
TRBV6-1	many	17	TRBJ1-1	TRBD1	TGTGCCAGCAGTGACAGGGGGCGCGGTTTCGGTATCACTGAAGCTTTCTTT	CASSDRGRGFGITEAFF
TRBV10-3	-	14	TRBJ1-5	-	TGTGCCACCCTCGCCGGCGGGGGCAATCAGCCCCAGCATTTT	CATLAGGGNQPQHF
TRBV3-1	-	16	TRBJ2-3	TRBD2	TGTGCCAGCAGCCGGGGGACTAGCGGGGATACAGATACGCAGTATTTT	CASSRGTSGDTDTQYF
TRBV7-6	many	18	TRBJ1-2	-	TGTGCCAGCAGCTTAGCCACAGGGATTGGAATAGCTAACTATGGCTACACCTTC	CASSLATGIGIANYGYTF
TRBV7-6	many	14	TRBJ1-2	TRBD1	TGTGCCAGCAGCCCGACCTGGGACAGGGGGAGCTACACCTTC	CASSPTWDRGSYTF
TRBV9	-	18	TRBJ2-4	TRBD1	TGTGCCAGCAGCGCCGGGACAGGGACCTCTATAGCCAAAAACATTCAGTACTTC	CASSAGTGTSIAKNIQYF
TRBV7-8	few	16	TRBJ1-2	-	TGTGCCAGCAGACGACTGGGGTCGTTTGACAACTATGGCTACACCTTC	CASRRLGSFDNYGYTF
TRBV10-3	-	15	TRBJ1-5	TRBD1	TGTGCCATCCGGATGGGACAGAATAGCAATCAGCCCCAGCATTTT	CAIRMGQNSNQPQHF
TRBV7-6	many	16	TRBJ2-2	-	TGTGCCAGCAGCTTTGAGGTCAGGGCGAACACCGGGGAGCTGTTTTTT	CASSFEVRANTGELFF
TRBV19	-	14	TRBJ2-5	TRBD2	TGTGCCAAAGGAGGGCGGGGGGACCAAGAGACCCAGTACTTC	CAKGGRGDQETQYF
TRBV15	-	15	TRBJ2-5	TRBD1	TGTGCCACCAGCAGGGCGAGACAGGGTTTGGAGACCCAGTACTTC	CATSRARQGLETQYF
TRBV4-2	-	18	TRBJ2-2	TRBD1	TGTGCCAGCAGCCATGCCGGGACAGGGGGTACGAACACCGGGGAGCTGTTTTTT	CASSHAGTGGTNTGELFF
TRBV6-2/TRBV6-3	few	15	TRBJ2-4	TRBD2	TGTGCCAGCAGTTACGAGCGGGGGGCCAAAAACATTCAGTACTTC	CASSYERGAKNIQYF
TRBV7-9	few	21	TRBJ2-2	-	TGTGCCAGCAGGGACCCCGTTGAGAACGGGGGGCGCGTCGAGAACACCGGGGAGCTGTTTTTT	CASRDPVENGGRVENTGELFF
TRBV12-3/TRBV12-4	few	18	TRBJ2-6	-	TGTGCCAGCAGTTTATCCGCGCGGGGGCACTCTGGGGCCAACGTCCTGACTTTC	CASSLSARGHSGANVLTF
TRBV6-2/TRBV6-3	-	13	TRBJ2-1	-	TGTGCCAGCAGTGAAAGGCCCGTAAATGAGCAGTTCTTC	CASSERPVNEQFF
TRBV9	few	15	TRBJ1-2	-	TGTGCCAGCAGCGTGGGGGACGGAGCTTCCTATGGCTACACCTTC	CASSVGDGASYGYTF
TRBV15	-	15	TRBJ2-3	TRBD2	TGTGCCACCAGGATAGCGGGGGGGCCAATAGATACGCAGTATTTT	CATRIAGGPIDTQYF
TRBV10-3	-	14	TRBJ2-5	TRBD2	TGTGCCATCAGGACTCCGGGACTAGGAGAGACCCAGTACTTC	CAIRTPGLGETQYF
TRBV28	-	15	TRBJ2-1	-	TGTGCCAGCAGTTTAAGGGGACCGGAATACAATGAGCAGTTCTTC	CASSLRGPEYNEQFF
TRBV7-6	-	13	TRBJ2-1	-	TGTGCCAGCTCCACCGGGACTCCGGCTGAGCAGTTCTTC	CASSTGTPAEQFF
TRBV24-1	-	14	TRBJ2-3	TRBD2	TGTGCCACCAGTGAACTAGCGGGGGGAGCTACGCAGTATTTT	CATSELAGGATQYF
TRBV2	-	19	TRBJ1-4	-	TGTGCCAGCAGCAAATGGGTGGACTCGGGCCGTGCAACTAATGAAAAACTGTTTTTT	CASSKWVDSGRATNEKLFF
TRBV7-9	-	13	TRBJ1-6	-	TGTGCCAGCACCGGTGGGGATAATTCACCCCTCCACTTT	CASTGGDNSPLHF
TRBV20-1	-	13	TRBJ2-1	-	TGCAGTGCTAGAGCGACCAACTACAATGAGCAGTTCTTC	CSARATNYNEQFF
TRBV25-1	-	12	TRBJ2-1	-	TGTGCCAGCAGTGAGGAATGGAATGAGCAGTTCTTC	CASSEEWNEQFF
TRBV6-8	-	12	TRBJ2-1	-	TGTGCCAGCAGTTTCGACATCAATGAGCAGTTCTTC	CASSFDINEQFF
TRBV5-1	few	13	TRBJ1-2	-	TGCGCCAGCAGCTTGTGGCAGGAGAATGGCTACACCTTC	CASSLWQENGYTF
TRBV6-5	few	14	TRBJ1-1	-	TGTGCCAGCAGTTACTCCGGGGTGAAAACTGAAGCTTTCTTT	CASSYSGVKTEAFF
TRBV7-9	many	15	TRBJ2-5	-	TGTGCCAGCAGCCGGTCGGGCCAGGGTGCAGAGACCCAGTACTTC	CASSRSGQGAETQYF
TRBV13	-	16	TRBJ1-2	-	TGTGCCAGCAGCACAGACACCCAGAACTCCAACTATGGCTACACCTTC	CASSTDTQNSNYGYTF
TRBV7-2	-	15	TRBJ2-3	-	TGTGCCAGCAGCTTAGTTAGCCAGAGCACAGATACGCAGTATTTT	CASSLVSQSTDTQYF
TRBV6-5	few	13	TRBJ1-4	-	TGTGCCAGCACGGACGCAACTAATGAAAAACTGTTTTTT	CASTDATNEKLFF
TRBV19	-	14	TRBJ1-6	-	TGTGCCAGTAGTATCGCGCCGGTCGGCTCACCCCTCCACTTT	CASSIAPVGSPLHF
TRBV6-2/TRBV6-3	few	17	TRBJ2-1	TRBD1	TGTGCCAGCAGTTACTCACGGACAGGGGGTTTCTACAATGAGCAGTTCTTC	CASSYSRTGGFYNEQFF
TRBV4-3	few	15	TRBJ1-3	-	TGCGCCAGCAGCCCTACGCCTAATCCTGGAAACACCATATATTTT	CASSPTPNPGNTIYF
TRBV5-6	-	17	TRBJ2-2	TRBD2	TGTGCCAGCTGCGGGACTAGCGGGGGCGCGAACACCGGGGAGCTGTTTTTT	CASCGTSGGANTGELFF
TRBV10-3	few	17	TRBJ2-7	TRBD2	TGTGCCATCAGTAAGCTTATAGACAGCCGGGGGGACTACGAGCAGTACTTC	CAISKLIDSRGDYEQYF
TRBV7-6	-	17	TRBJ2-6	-	TGTGCCAGCAGCTTAGATCCAGGGTTGAGAGGGGCCAACGTCCTGACTTTC	CASSLDPGLRGANVLTF
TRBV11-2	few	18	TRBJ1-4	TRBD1	TGTGCCAGCAGCTTAGAACCCCCCGACAGGGAGGATAGTGAAAAACTGTTTTTT	CASSLEPPDREDSEKLFF
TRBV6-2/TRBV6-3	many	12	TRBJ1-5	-	TGTGCCAGCAGTTACCGGGACACGCCCCAGCATTTT	CASSYRDTPQHF
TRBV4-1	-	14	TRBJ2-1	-	TGCGCCAGCAGCCAAGATCAAGTATACGATGAGCAGTTCTTC	CASSQDQVYDEQFF
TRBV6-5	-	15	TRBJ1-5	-	TGTGCCAGCAGTTACTCCTTAGGGGCGGAACAGCCCCAGCATTTT	CASSYSLGAEQPQHF
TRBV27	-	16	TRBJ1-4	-	TGTGTCAGCACTTCTATAAACGGACAGACTAATGAAAAACTGTTTTTT	CVSTSINGQTNEKLFF
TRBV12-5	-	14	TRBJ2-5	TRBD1	TGTGCTAGTGGTCCACGGGACAGGGTAGAGACCCAGTACTTC	CASGPRDRVETQYF